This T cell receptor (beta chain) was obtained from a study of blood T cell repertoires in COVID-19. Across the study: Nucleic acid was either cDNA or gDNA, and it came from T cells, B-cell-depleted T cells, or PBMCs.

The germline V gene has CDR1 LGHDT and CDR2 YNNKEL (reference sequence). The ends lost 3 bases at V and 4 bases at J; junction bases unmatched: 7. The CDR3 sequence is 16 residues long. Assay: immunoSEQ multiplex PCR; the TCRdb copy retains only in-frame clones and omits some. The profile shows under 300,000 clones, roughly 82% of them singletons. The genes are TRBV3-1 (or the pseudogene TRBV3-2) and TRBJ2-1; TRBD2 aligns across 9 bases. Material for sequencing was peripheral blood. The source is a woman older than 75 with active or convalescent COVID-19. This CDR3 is CASSQAGGGEYNEQFF. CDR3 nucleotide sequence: TGTGCCAGCAGCCAGGCGGGAGGGGGGGAATACAATGAGCAGTTCTTC.